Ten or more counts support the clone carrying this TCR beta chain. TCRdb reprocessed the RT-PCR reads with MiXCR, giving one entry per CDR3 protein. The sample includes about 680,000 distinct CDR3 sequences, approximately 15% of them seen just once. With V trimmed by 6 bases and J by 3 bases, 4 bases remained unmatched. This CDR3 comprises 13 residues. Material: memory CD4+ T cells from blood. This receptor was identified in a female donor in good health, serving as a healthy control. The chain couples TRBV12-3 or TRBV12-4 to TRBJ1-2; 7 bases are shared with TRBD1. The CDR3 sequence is CASSLTGDYGYTF. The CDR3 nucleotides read TGTGCCAGCAGCCTCACAGGGGACTATGGCTACACCTTC.